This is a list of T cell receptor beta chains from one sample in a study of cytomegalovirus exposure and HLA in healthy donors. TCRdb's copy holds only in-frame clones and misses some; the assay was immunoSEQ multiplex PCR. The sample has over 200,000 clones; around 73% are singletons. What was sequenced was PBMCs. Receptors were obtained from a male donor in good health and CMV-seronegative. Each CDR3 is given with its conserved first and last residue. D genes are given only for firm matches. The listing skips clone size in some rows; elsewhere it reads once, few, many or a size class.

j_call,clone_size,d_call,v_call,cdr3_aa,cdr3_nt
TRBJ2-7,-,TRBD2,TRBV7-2,CASSARPPSGKSSYEQYF,TGTGCCAGCAGCGCCCGCCCCCCTAGCGGGAAGAGTTCCTACGAGCAGTACTTC
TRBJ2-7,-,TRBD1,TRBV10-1,CASRSDRGYEQYF,TGCGCCAGCAGATCGGACAGGGGATACGAGCAGTACTTC
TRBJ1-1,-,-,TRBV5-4,CASSLEQGYTEAFF,TGTGCCAGCAGCTTGGAACAGGGCTACACTGAAGCTTTCTTT
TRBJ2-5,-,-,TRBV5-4,CASSFAGQETQYF,TGTGCCAGCAGCTTCGCGGGCCAAGAGACCCAGTACTTC
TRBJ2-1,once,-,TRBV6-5,CASRITNGLYNEQFF,TGTGCCAGCAGGATAACTAACGGATTATACAATGAGCAGTTCTTC
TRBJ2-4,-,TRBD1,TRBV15,CATSTGTGAARNIQYF,TGTGCCACCAGCACGGGGACAGGGGCGGCGAGAAACATTCAGTACTTC
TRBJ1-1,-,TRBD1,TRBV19,CASSAGGNTEAFF,TGTGCCAGTAGTGCAGGGGGTAACACTGAAGCTTTCTTT
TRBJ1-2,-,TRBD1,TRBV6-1,CASSERTGPGRIYGYTF,TGTGCCAGCAGTGAGCGGACAGGGCCGGGGAGAATCTATGGCTACACCTTC
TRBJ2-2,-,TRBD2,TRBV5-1,CASSLELLAGAGELFF,TGCGCCAGCAGCTTGGAGTTACTAGCGGGAGCCGGGGAGCTGTTTTTT
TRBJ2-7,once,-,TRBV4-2,CASSSIGGGGGGEQYF,TGTGCCAGCAGCTCTATCGGGGGCGGGGGCGGCGGCGAGCAGTACTTC
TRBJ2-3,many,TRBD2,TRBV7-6,CASGTSDIPGTQYF,TGTGCCAGCGGAACTAGCGACATACCTGGTACGCAGTATTTT
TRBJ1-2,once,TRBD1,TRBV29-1,CSVGQPDYGYTF,TGCAGCGTGGGACAGCCAGACTATGGCTACACCTTC
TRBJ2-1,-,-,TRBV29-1,CSVYGGSYNEQFF,TGCAGCGTTTACGGGGGTTCCTACAATGAGCAGTTCTTC
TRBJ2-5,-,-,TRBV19,CASSTQGWGETQYF,TGTGCCAGTAGTACACAGGGATGGGGAGAGACCCAGTACTTC
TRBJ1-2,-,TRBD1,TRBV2,CASSARTGDGYGYTF,TGTGCCAGCAGTGCTCGGACAGGGGATGGCTATGGCTACACCTTC
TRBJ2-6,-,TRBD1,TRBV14,CASSQEGTAFRVLTF,TGTGCCAGCAGCCAAGAAGGGACAGCTTTCCGTGTCCTGACTTTC
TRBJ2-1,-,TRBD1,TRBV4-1,CASSQVMSGQGYNEQFF,TGCGCCAGCAGCCAAGTCATGTCGGGACAGGGGTATAATGAGCAGTTCTTC
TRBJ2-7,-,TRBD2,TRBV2,CASSSGTSGRLDF,TGTGCCAGCAGTTCCGGGACTAGCGGGAGATTGGACTTC
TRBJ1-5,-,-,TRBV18,CASSPGQGNQPQHF,TGTGCCAGCTCACCAGGGCAGGGAAATCAGCCCCAGCATTTT
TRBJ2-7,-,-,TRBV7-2,CASSLAPTVTYEQYF,TGTGCCAGCAGCTTAGCTCCCACGGTCACCTACGAGCAGTACTTC